This T cell receptor (beta chain) is drawn from a study of cytomegalovirus exposure and HLA in healthy donors. As to this clone: No antigen is known for it.

Regarding the study as a whole: Per published accounts, TCR beta sequences correctly predicted the HLA-A and HLA-B alleles of most subjects. Links to common viral pathogens appeared, in a later analysis, for several of the most significant clusters. Judged likely to be a sequencing artifact was a cluster of highly shared sequence variants.

Donors in the study were healthy people who gave bone marrow. Primers for the PCR totalled 60 Vbeta and 13 Jbeta. TCRdb's table, derived via immunoSEQ multiplex PCR, lists solely in-frame clones and lacks some. The table shows 85,000 to 100,000 clones, with around 60% occurring only once. The CDR3 sequence is 18 residues long. V was clipped by 5 bases and J by 0 bases; unmatched bases: 12. Germline V gene lookup returns CDR1 SEHNR and CDR2 FQNEAQ (reference sequence). This TCR derives from a man aged 55 to 70 in good health and CMV-seronegative. The specimen was PBMCs. This chain connects TRBV7-9 to TRBJ1-3, with 8 nucleotides matching TRBD1. The chain's CDR3 is CASSSRGQAIISGNTIYF. CDR3 coding DNA: TGTGCCAGCAGCAGCCGGGGACAGGCCATAATCTCTGGAAACACCATATATTTT.